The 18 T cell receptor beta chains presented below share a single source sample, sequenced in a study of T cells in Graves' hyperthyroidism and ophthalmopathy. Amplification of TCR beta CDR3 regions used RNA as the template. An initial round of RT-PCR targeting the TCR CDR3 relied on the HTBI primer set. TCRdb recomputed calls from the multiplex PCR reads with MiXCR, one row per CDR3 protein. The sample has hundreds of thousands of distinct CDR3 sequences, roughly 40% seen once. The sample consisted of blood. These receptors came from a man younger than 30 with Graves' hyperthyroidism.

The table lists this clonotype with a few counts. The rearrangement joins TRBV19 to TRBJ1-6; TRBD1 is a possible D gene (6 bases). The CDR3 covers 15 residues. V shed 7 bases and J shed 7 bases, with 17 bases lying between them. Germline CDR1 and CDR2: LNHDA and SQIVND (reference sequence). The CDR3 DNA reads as TGTGCCAGTAAAGACTATGGAGGGGGAAATTCACCCCTCCACTTT. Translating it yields CASKDYGGGNSPLHF.

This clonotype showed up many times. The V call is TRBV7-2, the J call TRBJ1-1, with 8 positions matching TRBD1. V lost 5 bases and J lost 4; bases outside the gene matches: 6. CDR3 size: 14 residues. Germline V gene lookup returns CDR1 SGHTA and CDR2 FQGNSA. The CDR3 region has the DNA TGTGCCAGCAGCCCAAGGACAGGGACCACTGAAGCTTTCTTT. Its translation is CASSPRTGTTEAFF.

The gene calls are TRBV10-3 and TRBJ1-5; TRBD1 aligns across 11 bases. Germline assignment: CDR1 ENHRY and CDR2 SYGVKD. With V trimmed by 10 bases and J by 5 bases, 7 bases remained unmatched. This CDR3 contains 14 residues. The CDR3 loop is CATGTGGRDQPQHF. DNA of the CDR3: TGTGCCACCGGGACAGGGGGAAGGGATCAGCCCCAGCATTTT.

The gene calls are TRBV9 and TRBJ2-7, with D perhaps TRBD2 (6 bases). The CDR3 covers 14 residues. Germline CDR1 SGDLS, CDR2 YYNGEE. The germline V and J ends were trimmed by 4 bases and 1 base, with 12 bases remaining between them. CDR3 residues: CASSLGLKSYEQYF. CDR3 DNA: TGTGCCAGCAGCTTGGGACTTAAGTCCTACGAGCAGTACTTC.

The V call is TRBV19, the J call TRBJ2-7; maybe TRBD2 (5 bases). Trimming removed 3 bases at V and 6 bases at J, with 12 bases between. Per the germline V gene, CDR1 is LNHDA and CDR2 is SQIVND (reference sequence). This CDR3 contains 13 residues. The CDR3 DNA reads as TGTGCCAGTAGTATTGAGCGGTTCGGCGAGCAGTACTTC. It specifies CASSIERFGEQYF.

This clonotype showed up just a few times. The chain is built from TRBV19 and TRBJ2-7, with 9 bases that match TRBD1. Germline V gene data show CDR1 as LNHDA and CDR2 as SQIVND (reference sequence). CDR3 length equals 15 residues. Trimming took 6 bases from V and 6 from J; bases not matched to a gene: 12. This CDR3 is CASSPGQGIAVEQYF. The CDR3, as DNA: TGTGCCAGTAGCCCTGGACAGGGGATCGCGGTCGAGCAGTACTTC.

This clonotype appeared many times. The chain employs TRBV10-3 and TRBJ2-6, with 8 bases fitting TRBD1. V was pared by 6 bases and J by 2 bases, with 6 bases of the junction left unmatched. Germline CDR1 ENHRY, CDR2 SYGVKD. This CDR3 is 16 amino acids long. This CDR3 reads CAISRTGSAGANVLTF. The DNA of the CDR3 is TGTGCCATCAGCCGGACAGGGAGCGCTGGGGCCAACGTCCTGACTTTC.

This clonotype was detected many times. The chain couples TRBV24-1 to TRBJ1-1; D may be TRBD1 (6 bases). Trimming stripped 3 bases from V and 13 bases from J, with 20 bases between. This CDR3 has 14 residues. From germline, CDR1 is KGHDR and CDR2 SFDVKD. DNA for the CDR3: TGTGCCACCAGTGATGACGACAGGCCCGACGGTGTTTTCTTT. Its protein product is CATSDDDRPDGVFF.

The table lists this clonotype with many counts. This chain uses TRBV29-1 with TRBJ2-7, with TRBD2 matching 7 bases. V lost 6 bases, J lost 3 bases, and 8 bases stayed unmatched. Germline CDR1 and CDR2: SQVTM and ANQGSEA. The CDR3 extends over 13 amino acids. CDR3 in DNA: TGCAGCGTACCCCGGGAGGTACGCTACGAGCAGTACTTC. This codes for CSVPREVRYEQYF.

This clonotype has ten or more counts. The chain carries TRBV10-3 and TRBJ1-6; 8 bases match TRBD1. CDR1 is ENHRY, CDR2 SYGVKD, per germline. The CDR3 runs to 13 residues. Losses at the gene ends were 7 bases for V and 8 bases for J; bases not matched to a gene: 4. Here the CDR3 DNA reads TGTGCCATCAATACAGGGGGGGATTCACCCCTCCACTTT. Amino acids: CAINTGGDSPLHF.

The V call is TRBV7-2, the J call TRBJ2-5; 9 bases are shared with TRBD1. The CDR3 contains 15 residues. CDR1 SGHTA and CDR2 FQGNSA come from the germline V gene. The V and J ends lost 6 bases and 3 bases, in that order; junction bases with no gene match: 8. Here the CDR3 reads CASRLGQGIKETQYF. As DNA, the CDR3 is TGTGCCAGCAGGCTTGGACAGGGGATTAAAGAGACCCAGTACTTC.

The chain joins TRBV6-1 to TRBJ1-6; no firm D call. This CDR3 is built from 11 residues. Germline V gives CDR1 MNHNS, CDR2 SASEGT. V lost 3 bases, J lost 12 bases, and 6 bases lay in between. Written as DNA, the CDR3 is TGTGCCAGCAGTGATAGATTACCCCTCCACTTT. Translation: CASSDRLPLHF.

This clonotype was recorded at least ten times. The CDR3 nucleotides read TGCAGCGTTGCGGAAAGCGAGCAGTACTTC. Its protein is CSVAESEQYF. The gene calls are TRBV29-1 and TRBJ2-7; D not certain. Per the germline V gene, CDR1 is SQVTM and CDR2 is ANQGSEA. This CDR3 is 10 amino acids long. The V end was cut by 4 bases, the J end by 6 bases, with 7 bases between.

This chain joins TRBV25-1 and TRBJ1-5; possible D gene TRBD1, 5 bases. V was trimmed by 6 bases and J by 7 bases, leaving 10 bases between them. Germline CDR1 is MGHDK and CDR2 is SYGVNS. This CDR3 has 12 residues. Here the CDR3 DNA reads TGTGCCAGCAGACAGGCAAACCAGCCCCAGCATTTT. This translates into CASRQANQPQHF.

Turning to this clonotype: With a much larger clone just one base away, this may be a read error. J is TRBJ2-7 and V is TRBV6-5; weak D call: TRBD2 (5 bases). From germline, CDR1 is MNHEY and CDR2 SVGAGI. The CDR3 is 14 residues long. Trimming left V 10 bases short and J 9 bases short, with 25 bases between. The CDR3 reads CATQFAGELAWQYF. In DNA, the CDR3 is TGTGCCACGCAATTCGCGGGTGAGCTTGCGTGGCAGTACTTC.

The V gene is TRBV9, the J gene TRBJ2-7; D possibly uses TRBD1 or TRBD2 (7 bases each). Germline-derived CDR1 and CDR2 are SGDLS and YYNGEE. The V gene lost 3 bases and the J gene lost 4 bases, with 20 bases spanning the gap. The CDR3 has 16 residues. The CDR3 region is CASSARGAGTIYEQYF. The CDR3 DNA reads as TGTGCCAGCAGCGCCAGGGGGGCCGGGACTATATACGAGCAGTACTTC.

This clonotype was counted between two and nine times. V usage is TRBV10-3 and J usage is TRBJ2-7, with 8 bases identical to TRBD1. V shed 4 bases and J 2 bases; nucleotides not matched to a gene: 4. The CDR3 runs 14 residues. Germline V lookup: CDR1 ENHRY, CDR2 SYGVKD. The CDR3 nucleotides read TGTGCCATCAGTGGAGACAGGGGTCCCTACGAGCAGTACTTC. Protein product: CAISGDRGPYEQYF.

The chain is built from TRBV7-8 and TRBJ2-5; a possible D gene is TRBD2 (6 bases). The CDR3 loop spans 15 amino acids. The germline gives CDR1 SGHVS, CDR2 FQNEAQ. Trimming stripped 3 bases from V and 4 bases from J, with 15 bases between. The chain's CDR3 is CASSFDQMGGETQYF. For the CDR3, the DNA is TGTGCCAGCAGCTTCGACCAAATGGGGGGAGAGACCCAGTACTTC.